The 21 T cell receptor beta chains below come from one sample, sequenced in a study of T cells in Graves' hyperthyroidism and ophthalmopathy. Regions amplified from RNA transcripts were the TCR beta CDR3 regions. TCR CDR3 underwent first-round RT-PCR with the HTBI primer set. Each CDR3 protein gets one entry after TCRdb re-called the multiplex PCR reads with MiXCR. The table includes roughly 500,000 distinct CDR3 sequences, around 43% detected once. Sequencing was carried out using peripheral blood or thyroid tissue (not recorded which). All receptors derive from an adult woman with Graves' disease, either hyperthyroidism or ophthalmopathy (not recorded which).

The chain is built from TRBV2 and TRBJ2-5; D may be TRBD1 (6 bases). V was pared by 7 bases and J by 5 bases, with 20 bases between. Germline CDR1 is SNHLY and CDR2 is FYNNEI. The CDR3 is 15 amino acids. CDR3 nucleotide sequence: TGTGCCAGCACCGCCCAATTGGGGGCCGGGGAGACCCAGTACTTC. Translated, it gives CASTAQLGAGETQYF.

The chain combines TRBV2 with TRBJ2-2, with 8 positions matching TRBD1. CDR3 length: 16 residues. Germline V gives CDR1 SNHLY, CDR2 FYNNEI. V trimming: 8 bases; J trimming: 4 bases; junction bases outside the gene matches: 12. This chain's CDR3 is CASGYARQGTTGELFF. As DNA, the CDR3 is TGTGCCAGCGGTTATGCTAGACAGGGGACCACCGGGGAGCTGTTTTTT.

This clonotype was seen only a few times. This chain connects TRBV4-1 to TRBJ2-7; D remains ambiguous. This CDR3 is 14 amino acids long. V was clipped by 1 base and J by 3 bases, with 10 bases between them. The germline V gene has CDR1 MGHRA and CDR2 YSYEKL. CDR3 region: CASSQAESNYEQYF. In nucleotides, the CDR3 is TGCGCCAGCAGCCAAGCAGAATCTAACTACGAGCAGTACTTC.

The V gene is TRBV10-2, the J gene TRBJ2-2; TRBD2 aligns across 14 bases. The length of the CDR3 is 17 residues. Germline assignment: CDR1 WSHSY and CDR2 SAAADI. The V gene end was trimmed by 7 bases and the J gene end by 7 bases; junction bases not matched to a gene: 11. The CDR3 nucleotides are TGCGCCAGCATGACTAGCGGGAGGGCCGGGACTGGCGGGGAGCTGTTTTTT. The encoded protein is CASMTSGRAGTGGELFF.

The CDR3 reads CASSTSGRAISTQETQYF. CDR3 sequence (DNA): TGTGCCAGCTCGACTAGCGGGAGGGCCATTTCAACGCAAGAGACCCAGTACTTC. The V and J genes are TRBV25-1 and TRBJ2-5, with TRBD2 matching over 14 bases. V lost 8 bases, J lost 2 bases, and 13 bases stayed unmatched. Germline values: CDR1 MGHDK, CDR2 SYGVNS. This CDR3 region has 18 residues.

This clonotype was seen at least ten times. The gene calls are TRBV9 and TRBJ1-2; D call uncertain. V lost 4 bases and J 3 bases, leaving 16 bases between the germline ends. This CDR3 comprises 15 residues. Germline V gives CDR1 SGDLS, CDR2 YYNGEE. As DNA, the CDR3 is TGTGCCAGCAGCCCCCTAATCAGGTCCGACTATGGCTACACCTTC. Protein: CASSPLIRSDYGYTF.

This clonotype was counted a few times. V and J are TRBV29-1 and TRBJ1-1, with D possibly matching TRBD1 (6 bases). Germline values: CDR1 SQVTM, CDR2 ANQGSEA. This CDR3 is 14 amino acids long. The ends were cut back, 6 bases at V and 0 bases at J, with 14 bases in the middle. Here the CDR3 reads CSVGGAGLNTEAFF. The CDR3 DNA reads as TGCAGCGTGGGGGGGGCTGGCTTGAACACTGAAGCTTTCTTT.

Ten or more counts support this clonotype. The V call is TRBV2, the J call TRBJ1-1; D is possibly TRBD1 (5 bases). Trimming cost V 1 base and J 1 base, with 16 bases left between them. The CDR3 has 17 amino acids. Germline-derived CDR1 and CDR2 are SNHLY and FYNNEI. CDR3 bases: TGTGCCAGCAGTGAAGGGGGGGGGTGGGGTAGGAACACTGAAGCTTTCTTT. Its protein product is CASSEGGGWGRNTEAFF.

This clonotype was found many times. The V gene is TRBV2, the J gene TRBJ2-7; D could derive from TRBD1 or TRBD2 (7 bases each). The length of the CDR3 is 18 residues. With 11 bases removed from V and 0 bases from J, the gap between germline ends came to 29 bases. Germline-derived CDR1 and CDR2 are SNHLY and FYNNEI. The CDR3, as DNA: TGTGCCTCAAAGTGGGGGGAGGGGGCCTTTCGGTCCTCCTACGAGCAGTACTTC. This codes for CASKWGEGAFRSSYEQYF.

DNA for the CDR3: TGTGCCAGCATCCATACAGCTTACCTCGAACCTGGGCCGGAGACCCAGTACTTC. Encoded protein: CASIHTAYLEPGPETQYF. This chain connects TRBV2 to TRBJ2-5; D unclear. Trimming stripped 7 bases from V and 5 bases from J, with 29 bases between. The germline gives CDR1 SNHLY, CDR2 FYNNEI. CDR3 length equals 18 residues. Supplemented by reference TRBV2 and TRBJ2-5, the full variable domain reads EPEVTQTPSHQVTQMGQEVILRCVPISNHLYFYWYRQILGQKVEFLVSFYNNEISEKSEIFDDQFSVERPDGSNFTLKIRSTKLEDSAMYFCASIHTAYLEPGPETQYFGPGTRLLVL.

CDR3: CASSASDRAYEQYF. As DNA, the CDR3 is TGTGCCAGCAGTGCGAGTGACAGGGCCTACGAGCAGTACTTC. The chain combines TRBV15 with TRBJ2-7; 7 nucleotides align to TRBD1. Losses at the gene ends were 10 bases for V and 2 bases for J; bases not matched to a gene: 11. The CDR3 consists of 14 residues. Germline V gene sequence: CDR1 LNHNV, CDR2 YYDKDF (reference sequence).

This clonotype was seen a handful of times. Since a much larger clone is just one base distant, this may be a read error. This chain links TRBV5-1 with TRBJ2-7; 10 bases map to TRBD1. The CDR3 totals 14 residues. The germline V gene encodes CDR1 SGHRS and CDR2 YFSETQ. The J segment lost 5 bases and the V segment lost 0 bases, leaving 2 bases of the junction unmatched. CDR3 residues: CASSLGQGAHEQYF. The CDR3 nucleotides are TGCGCCAGCAGCTTGGGACAGGGGGCCCACGAGCAGTACTTC.

CDR3 in amino acids: CASSLKLRYEQYF. The CDR3 bases are TGCGCCAGCAGCTTAAAACTACGGTACGAGCAGTACTTC. The V and J genes are TRBV5-1 and TRBJ2-7; D not certain. Trimming stripped 2 bases from V and 4 bases from J, with 10 bases between. The CDR3 extends over 13 amino acids. Germline V gene lookup returns CDR1 SGHRS and CDR2 YFSETQ. Variable domain in full (rest from reference TRBV5-1 and TRBJ2-7): KAGVTQTPRYLIKTRGQQVTLSCSPISGHRSVSWYQQTPGQGLQFLFEYFSETQRNKGNFPGRFSGRQFSNSRSEMNVSTLELGDSALYLCASSLKLRYEQYFGPGTRLTVT.

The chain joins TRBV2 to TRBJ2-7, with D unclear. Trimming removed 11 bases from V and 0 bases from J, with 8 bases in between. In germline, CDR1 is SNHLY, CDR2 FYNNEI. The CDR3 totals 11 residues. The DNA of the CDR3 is TGTGCCGGGATGAGCTCCTACGAGCAGTACTTC. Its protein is CAGMSSYEQYF.

This CDR3 is CASSDKTGGEQYF. CDR3 coding DNA: TGTGCCAGCAGCGATAAAACAGGGGGCGAGCAGTACTTC. J is TRBJ2-7 and V is TRBV9; 8 bases are shared with TRBD1. The CDR3 is made up of 13 amino acids. CDR1 SGDLS and CDR2 YYNGEE come from the germline V gene. V lost 3 bases and J lost 6; bases outside the gene matches: 5.

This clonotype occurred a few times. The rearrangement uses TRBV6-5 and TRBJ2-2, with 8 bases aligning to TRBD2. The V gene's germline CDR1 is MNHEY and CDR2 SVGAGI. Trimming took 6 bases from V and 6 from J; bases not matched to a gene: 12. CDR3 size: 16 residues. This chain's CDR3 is CASSPPPGLGSGELFF. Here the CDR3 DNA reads TGTGCCAGCAGCCCCCCCCCGGGACTAGGTTCCGGGGAGCTGTTTTTT.

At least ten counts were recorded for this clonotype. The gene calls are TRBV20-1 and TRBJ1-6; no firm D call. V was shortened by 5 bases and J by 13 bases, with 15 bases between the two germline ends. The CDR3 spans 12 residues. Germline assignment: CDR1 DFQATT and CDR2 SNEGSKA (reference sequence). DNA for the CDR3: TGCAGTGCTGGAGGGCAGGCTGTCCCCCTCCACTTT. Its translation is CSAGGQAVPLHF.

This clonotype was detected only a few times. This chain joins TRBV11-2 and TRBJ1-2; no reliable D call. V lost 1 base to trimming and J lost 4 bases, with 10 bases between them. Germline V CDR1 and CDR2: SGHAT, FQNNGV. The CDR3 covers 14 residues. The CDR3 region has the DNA TGTGCCAGCAGCTTAGGTCTTCCAGTCTATGGCTACACCTTC. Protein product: CASSLGLPVYGYTF.

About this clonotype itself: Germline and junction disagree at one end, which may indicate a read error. Here the CDR3 DNA reads TGTGCCAGCAGCCTGGGACAGGGGGCAAGGGGCTACGCCTTC. It encodes CASSLGQGARGYAF. This chain links TRBV28 with TRBJ1-2, with TRBD1 identical over 12 bases. The CDR3 runs to 14 residues. CDR1 and CDR2 (germline): MDHEN, SYDVKM.

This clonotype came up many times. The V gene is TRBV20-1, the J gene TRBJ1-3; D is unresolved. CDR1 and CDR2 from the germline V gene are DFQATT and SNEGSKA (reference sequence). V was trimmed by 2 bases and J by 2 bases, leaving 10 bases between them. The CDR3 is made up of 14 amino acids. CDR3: CSARRSYPGNTIYF. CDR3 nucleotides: TGCAGTGCTAGAAGGTCGTATCCTGGAAACACCATATATTTT.

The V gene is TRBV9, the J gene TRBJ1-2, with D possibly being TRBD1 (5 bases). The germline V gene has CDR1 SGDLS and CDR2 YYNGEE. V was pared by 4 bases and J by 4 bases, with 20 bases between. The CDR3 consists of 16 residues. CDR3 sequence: CASSQNPGLLGYGYTF. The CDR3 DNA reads TGTGCCAGCAGCCAGAACCCAGGGTTGCTCGGCTATGGCTACACCTTC. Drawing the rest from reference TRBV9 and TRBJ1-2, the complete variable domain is DSGVTQTPKHLITATGQRVTLRCSPRSGDLSVYWYQQSLDQGLQFLIQYYNGEERAKGNILERFSAQQFPDLHSELNLSSLELGDSALYFCASSQNPGLLGYGYTFGSGTRLTVV.